This T cell receptor beta chain comes out of a study of synovial regulatory T cells in juvenile arthritis. Findings of the study overall: Inflammation-associated Treg cells in blood had less TCR diversity than the remaining blood Treg cells. Synovial Teff and blood CPL repertoires partially overlapped with iaTreg TCR repertoires, which were largely patient-private.

CDR3 length equals 15 residues. No DNA has been recorded. The germline V gene has CDR1 SGHNT and CDR2 YYREEE (reference sequence). Clones were sequenced by immunoSEQ multiplex PCR, and TCRdb holds only the in-frame ones, with some missing. The sample totals some 9,800 clones. As concerns this clone: Its antigen remains unidentified.

This TCR came from a donor between 2 and 29 years old with juvenile idiopathic arthritis. The chain has TRBV5-4 and TRBJ2-3; absent DNA, TCRdb's TRBD2 call cannot be checked. Sequencing was performed on Treg cells from blood. Regarding subset: remaining (HLA-DR-negative) circulating blood Treg cells. CDR3 loop: CASSSGFKTTDTQYF. The full variable domain, in which reference TRBV5-4 and TRBJ2-3 provide the parts outside the CDR3, is ETGVTQSPTHLIKTRGQQVTLRCSSQSGHNTVSWYQQALGQGPQFIFQYYREEENGRGNFPPRFSGLQFPNYSSELNVNALELDDSALYLCASSSGFKTTDTQYFGPGTRLTVL.